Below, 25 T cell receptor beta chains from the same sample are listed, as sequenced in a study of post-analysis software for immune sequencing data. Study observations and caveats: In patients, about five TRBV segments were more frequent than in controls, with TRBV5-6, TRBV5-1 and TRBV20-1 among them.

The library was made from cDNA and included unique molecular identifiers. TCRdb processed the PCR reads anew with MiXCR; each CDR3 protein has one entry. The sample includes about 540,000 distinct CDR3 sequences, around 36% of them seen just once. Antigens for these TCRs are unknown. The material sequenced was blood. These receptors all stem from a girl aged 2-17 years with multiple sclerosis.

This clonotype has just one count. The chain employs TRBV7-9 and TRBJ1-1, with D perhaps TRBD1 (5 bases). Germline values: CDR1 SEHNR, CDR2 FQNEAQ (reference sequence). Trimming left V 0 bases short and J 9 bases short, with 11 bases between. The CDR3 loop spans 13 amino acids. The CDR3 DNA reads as TGTGCCAGCAGCTTAGCGAGCGGGACTAAAGCTTTCTTT. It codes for CASSLASGTKAFF.

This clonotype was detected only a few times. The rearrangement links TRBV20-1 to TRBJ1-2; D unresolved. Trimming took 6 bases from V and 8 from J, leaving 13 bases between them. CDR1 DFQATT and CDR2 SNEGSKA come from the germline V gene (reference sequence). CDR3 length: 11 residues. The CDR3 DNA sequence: TGCAGTGCGGTGGGGTATAGAGGCTACACCTTC. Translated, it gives CSAVGYRGYTF.

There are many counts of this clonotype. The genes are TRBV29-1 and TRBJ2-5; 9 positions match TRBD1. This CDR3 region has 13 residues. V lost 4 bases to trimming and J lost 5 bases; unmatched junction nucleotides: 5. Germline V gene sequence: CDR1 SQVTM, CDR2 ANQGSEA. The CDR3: CSVGGQGRETQYF. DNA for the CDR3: TGCAGCGTTGGGGGACAGGGCCGGGAGACCCAGTACTTC. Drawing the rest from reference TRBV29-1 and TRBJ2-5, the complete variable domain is SAVISQKPSRDICQRGTSLTIQCQVDSQVTMMFWYRQQPGQSLTLIATANQGSEATYESGFVIDKFPISRPNLTFSTLTVSNMSPEDSSIYLCSVGGQGRETQYFGPGTRLLVL.

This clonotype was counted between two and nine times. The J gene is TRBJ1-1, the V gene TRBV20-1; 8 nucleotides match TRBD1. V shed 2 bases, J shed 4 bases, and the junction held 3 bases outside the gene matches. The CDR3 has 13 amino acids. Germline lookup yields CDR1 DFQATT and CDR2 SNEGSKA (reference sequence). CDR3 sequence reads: CSARPDRVTEAFF. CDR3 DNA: TGCAGTGCTAGACCGGACAGGGTCACTGAAGCTTTCTTT.

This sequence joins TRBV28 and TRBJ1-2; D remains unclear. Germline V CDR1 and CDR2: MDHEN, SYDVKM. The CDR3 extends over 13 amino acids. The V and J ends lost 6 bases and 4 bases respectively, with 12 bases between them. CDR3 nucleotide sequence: TGTGCCAGCAGAGGAGGAAAGGGCTATGGCTACACCTTC. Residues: CASRGGKGYGYTF.

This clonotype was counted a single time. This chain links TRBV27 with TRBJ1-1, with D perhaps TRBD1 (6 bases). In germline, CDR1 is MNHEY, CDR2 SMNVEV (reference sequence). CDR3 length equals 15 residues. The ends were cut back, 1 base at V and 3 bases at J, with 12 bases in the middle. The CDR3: CASSLFWQGHTEAFF. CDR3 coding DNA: TGTGCCAGCAGTTTATTCTGGCAGGGGCACACTGAAGCTTTCTTT.

The CDR3 protein is CSVERTGVPTGELFF. CDR3 nucleotides: TGCAGCGTTGAAAGGACAGGGGTGCCCACCGGGGAGCTGTTTTTT. The chain has TRBV29-1 and TRBJ2-2; 9 nucleotides match TRBD1. The CDR3 is 15 amino acids. Germline V gives CDR1 SQVTM, CDR2 ANQGSEA. The ends lost 2 bases at V and 4 bases at J; junction bases unmatched: 5.

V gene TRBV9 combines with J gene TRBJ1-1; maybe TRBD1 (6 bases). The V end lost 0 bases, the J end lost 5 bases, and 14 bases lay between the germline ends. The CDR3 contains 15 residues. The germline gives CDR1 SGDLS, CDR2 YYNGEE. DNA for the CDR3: TGTGCCAGCAGCGTAGGGCAGACAGGATGGACTGAAGCTTTCTTT. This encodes CASSVGQTGWTEAFF.

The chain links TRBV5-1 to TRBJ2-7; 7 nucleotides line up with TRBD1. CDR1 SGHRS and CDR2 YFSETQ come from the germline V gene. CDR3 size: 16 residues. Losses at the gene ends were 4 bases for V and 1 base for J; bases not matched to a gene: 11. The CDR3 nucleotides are TGCGCCAGCAGCGCTTGGACAGGAGCCTATTCCTACGAGCAGTACTTC. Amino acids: CASSAWTGAYSYEQYF.

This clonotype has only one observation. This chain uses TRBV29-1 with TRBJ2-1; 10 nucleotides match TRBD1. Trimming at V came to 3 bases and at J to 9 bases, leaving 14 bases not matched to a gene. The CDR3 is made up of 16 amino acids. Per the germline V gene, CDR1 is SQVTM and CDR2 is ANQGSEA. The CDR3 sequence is CSVEAATGGTSGEQFF. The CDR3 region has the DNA TGCAGCGTTGAGGCAGCGACAGGGGGCACGTCCGGTGAGCAGTTCTTC.

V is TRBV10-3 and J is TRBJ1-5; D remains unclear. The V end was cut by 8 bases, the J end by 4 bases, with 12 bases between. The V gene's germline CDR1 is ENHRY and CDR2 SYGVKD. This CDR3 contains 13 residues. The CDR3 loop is CAISGNRNQPQHF. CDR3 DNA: TGTGCCATCTCGGGAAATCGGAATCAGCCCCAGCATTTT.

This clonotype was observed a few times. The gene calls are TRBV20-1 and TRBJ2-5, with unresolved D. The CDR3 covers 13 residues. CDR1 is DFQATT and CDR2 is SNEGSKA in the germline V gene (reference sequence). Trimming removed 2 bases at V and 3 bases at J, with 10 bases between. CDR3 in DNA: TGCAGTGCTAGATTGGGTTTAGAAGAGACCCAGTACTTC. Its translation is CSARLGLEETQYF.

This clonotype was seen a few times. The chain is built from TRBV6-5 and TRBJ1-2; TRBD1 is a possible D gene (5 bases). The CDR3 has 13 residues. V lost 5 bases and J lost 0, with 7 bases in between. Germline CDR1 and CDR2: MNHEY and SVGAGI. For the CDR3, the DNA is TGTGCCAGCAGTAGACAGTCTAACTATGGCTACACCTTC. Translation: CASSRQSNYGYTF.

The chain's CDR3 is CASSLPTPQETQYF. The CDR3 DNA sequence: TGCGCCAGCAGCTTACCAACACCACAAGAGACCCAGTACTTC. The chain carries TRBV5-1 and TRBJ2-5; D not certain. Trimming stripped 2 bases from V and 2 bases from J, with 10 bases between. The CDR3 is made up of 14 amino acids. Germline CDR1 is SGHRS and CDR2 is YFSETQ.

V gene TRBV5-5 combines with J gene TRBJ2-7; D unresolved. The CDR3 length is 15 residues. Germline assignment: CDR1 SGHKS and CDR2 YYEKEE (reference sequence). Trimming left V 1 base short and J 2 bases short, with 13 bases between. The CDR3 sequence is CASSLSPDGTYEQYF. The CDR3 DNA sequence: TGTGCCAGCAGCTTGTCTCCTGACGGCACCTACGAGCAGTACTTC. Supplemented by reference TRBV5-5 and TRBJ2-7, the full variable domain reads DAGVTQSPTHLIKTRGQQVTLRCSPISGHKSVSWYQQVLGQGPQFIFQYYEKEERGRGNFPDRFSARQFPNYSSELNVNALLLGDSALYLCASSLSPDGTYEQYFGPGTRLTVT.

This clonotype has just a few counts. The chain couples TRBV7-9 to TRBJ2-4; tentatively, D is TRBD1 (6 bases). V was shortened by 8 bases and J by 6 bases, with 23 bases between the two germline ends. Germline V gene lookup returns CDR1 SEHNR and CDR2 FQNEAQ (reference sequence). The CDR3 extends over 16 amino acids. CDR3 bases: TGTGCCAGCGGGGCTCAAGGGGGTCCCCCGGGAAACATTCAGTACTTC. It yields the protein CASGAQGGPPGNIQYF.

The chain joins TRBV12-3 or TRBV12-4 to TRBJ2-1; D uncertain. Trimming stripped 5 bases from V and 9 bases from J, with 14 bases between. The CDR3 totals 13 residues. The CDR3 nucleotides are TGTGCCAGCAGTCCCCAACTCGATGTTGAGCAGTTCTTC. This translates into CASSPQLDVEQFF.

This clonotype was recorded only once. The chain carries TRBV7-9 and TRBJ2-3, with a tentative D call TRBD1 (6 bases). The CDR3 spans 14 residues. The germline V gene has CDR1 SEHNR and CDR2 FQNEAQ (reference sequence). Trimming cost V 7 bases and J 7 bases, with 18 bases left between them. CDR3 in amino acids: CASNSTSQGYTQYF. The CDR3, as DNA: TGTGCCAGCAACTCAACTTCCCAGGGGTATACGCAGTATTTT.

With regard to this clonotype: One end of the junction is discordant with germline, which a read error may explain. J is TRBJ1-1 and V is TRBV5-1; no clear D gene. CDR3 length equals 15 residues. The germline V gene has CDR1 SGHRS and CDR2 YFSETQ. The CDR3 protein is CAGSLEGSGYTEAFF. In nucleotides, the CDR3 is TGCGCCGGCAGCTTGGAGGGCTCGGGCTACACTGAAGCTTTCTTT.

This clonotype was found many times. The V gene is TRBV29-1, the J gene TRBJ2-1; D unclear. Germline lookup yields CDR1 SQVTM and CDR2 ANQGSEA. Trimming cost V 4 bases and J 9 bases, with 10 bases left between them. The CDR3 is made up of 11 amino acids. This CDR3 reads CSVGSWGEQFF. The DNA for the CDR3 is TGCAGCGTTGGATCCTGGGGTGAGCAGTTCTTC.

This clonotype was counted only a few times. The CDR3 loop reads CSAAGNYEQYF. The CDR3 region has the DNA TGCAGTGCCGCAGGGAACTACGAGCAGTACTTC. The J gene is TRBJ2-7, the V gene TRBV20-1; a weak D match, TRBD1 (5 bases). V lost 6 bases to trimming and J lost 3 bases, with 9 bases between them. The CDR3 sequence is 11 residues long. Germline assignment: CDR1 DFQATT and CDR2 SNEGSKA (reference sequence).

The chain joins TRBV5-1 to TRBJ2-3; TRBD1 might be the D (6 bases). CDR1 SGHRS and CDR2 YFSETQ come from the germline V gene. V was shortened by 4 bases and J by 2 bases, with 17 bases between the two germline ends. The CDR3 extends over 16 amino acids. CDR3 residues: CASSPSRTAVTDTQYF. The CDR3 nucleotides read TGCGCCAGCAGCCCGAGTAGGACAGCCGTCACAGATACGCAGTATTTT.

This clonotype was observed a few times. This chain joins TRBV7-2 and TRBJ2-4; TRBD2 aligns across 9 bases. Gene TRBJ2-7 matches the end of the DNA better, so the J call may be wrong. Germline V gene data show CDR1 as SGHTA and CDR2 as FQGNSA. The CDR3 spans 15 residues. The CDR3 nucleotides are TGTGCCAGCAGCTTAGGACTAGCGGAGGACTACGAGCAGTACTTC. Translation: CASSLGLAEDYEQYF.

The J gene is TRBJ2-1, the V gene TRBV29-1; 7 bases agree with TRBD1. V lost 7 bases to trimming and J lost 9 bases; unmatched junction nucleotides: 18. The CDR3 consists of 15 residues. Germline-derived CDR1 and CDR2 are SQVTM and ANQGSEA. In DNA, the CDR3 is TGCAGCGCTTTTACAGGGGTTAGTTCTTCAGGTGAGCAGTTCTTC. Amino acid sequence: CSAFTGVSSSGEQFF.

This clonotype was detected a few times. CDR3 sequence: CSASGTSGNYEQYF. CDR3 bases: TGCAGTGCTAGCGGGACTAGCGGGAACTACGAGCAGTACTTC. The rearrangement links TRBV20-1 to TRBJ2-7, with 13 bases that match TRBD2. The J segment lost 3 bases and the V segment lost 3 bases, leaving 2 bases of the junction unmatched. Looked up from germline, CDR1 is DFQATT and CDR2 is SNEGSKA (reference sequence). The CDR3 runs 14 residues.